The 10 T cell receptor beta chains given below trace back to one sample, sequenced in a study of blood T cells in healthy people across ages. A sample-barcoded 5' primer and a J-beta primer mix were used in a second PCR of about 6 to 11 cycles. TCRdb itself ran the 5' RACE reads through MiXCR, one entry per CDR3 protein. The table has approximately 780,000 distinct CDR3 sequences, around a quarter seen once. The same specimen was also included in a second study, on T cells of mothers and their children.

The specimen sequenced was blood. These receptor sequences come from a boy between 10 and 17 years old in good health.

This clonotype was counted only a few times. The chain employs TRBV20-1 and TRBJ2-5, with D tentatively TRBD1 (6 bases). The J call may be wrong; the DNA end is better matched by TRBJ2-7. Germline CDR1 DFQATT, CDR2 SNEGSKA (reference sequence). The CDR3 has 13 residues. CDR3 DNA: TGCAGTGCTAAACCGGACAGAAATTACGAGCAGTACTTC. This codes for CSAKPDRNYEQYF.

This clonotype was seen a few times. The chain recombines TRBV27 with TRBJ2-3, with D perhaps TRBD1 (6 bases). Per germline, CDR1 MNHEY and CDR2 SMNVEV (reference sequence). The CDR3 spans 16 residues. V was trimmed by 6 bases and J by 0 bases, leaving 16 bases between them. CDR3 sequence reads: CASSSRGGASTDTQYF. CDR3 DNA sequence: TGTGCCAGCAGCTCCCGAGGGGGTGCTAGCACAGATACGCAGTATTTT.

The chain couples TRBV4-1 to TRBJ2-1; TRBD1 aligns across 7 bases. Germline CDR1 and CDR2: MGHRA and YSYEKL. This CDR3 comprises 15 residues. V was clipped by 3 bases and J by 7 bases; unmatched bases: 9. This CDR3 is CASSQSGQKENEQFF. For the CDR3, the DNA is TGCGCCAGCAGCCAGTCGGGACAGAAAGAGAATGAGCAGTTCTTC.

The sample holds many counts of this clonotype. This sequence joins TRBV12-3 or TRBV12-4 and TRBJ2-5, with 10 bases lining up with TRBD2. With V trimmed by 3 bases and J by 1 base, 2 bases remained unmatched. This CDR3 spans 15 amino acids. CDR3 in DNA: TGTGCCAGCAGTTTTAGCGGGGGGATCCAAGAGACCCAGTACTTC. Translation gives CASSFSGGIQETQYF.

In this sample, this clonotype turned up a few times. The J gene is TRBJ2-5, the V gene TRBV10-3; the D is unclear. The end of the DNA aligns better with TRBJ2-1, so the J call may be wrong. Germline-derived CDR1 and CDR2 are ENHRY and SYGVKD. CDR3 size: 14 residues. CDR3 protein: CAISATVAYNEQFF. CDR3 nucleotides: TGTGCCATCAGTGCGACCGTCGCCTACAATGAGCAGTTCTTC.

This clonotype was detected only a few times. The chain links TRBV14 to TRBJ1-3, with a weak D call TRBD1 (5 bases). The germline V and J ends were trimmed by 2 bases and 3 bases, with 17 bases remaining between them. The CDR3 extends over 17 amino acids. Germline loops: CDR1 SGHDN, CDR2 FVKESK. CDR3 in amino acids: CASSQKRGGTRGNTIYF. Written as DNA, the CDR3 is TGTGCCAGCAGCCAAAAACGGGGGGGGACGCGTGGAAACACCATATATTTT.

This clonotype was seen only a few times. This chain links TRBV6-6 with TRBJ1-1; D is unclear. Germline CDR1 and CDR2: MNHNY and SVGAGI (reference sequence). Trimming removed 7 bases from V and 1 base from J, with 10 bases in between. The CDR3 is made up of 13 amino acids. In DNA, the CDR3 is TGTGCCAGCACCCGACCTGAGAACACTGAAGCTTTCTTT. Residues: CASTRPENTEAFF.

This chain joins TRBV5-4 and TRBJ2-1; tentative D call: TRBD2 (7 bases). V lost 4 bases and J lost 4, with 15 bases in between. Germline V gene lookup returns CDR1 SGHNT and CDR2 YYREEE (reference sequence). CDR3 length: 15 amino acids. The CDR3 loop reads CASSLGGDRYNEQFF. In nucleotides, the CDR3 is TGTGCCAGCAGCCTAGGGGGGGATAGATACAATGAGCAGTTCTTC.

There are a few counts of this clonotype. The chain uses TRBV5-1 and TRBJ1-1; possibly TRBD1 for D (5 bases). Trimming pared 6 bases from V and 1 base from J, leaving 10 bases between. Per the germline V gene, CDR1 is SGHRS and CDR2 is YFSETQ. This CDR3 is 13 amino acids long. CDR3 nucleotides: TGCGCCAGCAATATGGGGGGGAACACTGAAGCTTTCTTT. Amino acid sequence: CASNMGGNTEAFF.

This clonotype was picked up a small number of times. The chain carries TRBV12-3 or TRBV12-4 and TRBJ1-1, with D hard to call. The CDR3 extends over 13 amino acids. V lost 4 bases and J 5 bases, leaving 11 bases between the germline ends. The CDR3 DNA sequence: TGTGCCAGCAGTTCCCCAGGTTGGACTGAAGCTTTCTTT. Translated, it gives CASSSPGWTEAFF.